This entry features one T cell receptor beta chain sequence. The data were taken from a study of blood T cell repertoires in COVID-19. Study context: Samples representing acute and convalescent COVID-19 were sourced from the United States, Italy and Spain. PBMCs, B-cell-depleted T cells, or T cells were the source of the cDNA or gDNA that made up the material.

In the study's own analysis: By means of reference gene primer amplification, nucleated cell counts were estimated. Assay: immunoSEQ multiplex PCR; the TCRdb copy retains only in-frame clones and omits some. V and J calls and clone size follow that table, whereas D and trimming were derived from the DNA. Among over 250,000 clones, around nine tenths were seen once, and the ten largest hold 10%. A Seattle source enrolled patients during active infection and followed them longitudinally. The sample was peripheral blood. The TCR comes from a woman in her sixties or seventies with COVID-19, enrolled during active disease.

The CDR3 here is CASSGGGAGTDTQYF. The CDR3 DNA reads as TGTGCCAGCAGCGGTGGGGGGGCAGGCACAGATACGCAGTATTTT. The chain carries TRBV5-4 and TRBJ2-3, with a possible D match to TRBD2 (7 bases). The CDR3 is made up of 15 amino acids. V was cut by 4 bases and J by 1 base, with 13 bases left in between. Germline V gene sequence: CDR1 SGHNT, CDR2 YYREEE (reference sequence). Combining the CDR3 with reference TRBV5-4 and TRBJ2-3 gives the whole variable domain ETGVTQSPTHLIKTRGQQVTLRCSSQSGHNTVSWYQQALGQGPQFIFQYYREEENGRGNFPPRFSGLQFPNYSSELNVNALELDDSALYLCASSGGGAGTDTQYFGPGTRLTVL.